The TCR beta chain described here comes from a study of shared clonotypes between healthy human individuals. Study information: The cohort comprised two women and a few men. Their ages spanned 18 to 49 years. Whole-study results and caveats: Richness estimates generally favored naive over memory subsets. Sequencing depth was predicted to influence how clonotypes are shared among donors.

Positive CCR7 selection of CD45RO-negative cells yielded the naive CD8 cells, and terminally differentiated effector memory CD45RA+ cells were excluded. A note on this clone: Antigen: not known.

Trimming removed 3 bases at V and 5 bases at J, with 9 bases between. The CDR3 consists of 13 residues. Germline CDR1 and CDR2: MDHEN and SYDVKM. The method was immunoSEQ multiplex PCR; TCRdb's version includes in-frame clones alone and lacks a portion of them. Of 800,000 or so clones in the sample, about 96% were seen once. Sequencing used naive CD8+ T cells sorted from blood. The receptor was derived from a man aged 25-45 years in good health. The chain has TRBV28 and TRBJ2-3, with D perhaps matching TRBD1 (5 bases). CDR3 loop: CASSFREGDTQYF. DNA of the CDR3: TGTGCCAGCAGTTTCAGGGAAGGAGATACGCAGTATTTT.